This entry features one TCR beta chain sequence. The data belong to a study of blood T cell repertoires in COVID-19. Study details: PBMCs, B-cell-depleted T cells, or T cells provided the cDNA or gDNA that made up the material.

Some clones are missing from TCRdb's copy, which holds only in-frame ones; the method was immunoSEQ multiplex PCR. The sample gives roughly 230,000 clones, roughly 81% of which show up once; around 6.3% is in the top ten. No more than 2 weeks before study entry, exposed participants had met a case of COVID-19. The clonotype was recovered from a woman aged 45-60 years who had been exposed to COVID-19. The sequencing input was PBMCs or T cells enriched from blood (not recorded which).

This CDR3 reads CASSMSGVTNTEAFF. CDR3 DNA: TGTGCCAGTAGTATGAGTGGAGTGACGAACACTGAAGCTTTCTTT. This chain uses TRBV19 with TRBJ1-1; D call uncertain. The CDR3 has 15 amino acids. V gave up 3 bases and J gave up 1 base, with 12 bases separating them. Germline CDR1 LNHDA, CDR2 SQIVND (reference sequence).